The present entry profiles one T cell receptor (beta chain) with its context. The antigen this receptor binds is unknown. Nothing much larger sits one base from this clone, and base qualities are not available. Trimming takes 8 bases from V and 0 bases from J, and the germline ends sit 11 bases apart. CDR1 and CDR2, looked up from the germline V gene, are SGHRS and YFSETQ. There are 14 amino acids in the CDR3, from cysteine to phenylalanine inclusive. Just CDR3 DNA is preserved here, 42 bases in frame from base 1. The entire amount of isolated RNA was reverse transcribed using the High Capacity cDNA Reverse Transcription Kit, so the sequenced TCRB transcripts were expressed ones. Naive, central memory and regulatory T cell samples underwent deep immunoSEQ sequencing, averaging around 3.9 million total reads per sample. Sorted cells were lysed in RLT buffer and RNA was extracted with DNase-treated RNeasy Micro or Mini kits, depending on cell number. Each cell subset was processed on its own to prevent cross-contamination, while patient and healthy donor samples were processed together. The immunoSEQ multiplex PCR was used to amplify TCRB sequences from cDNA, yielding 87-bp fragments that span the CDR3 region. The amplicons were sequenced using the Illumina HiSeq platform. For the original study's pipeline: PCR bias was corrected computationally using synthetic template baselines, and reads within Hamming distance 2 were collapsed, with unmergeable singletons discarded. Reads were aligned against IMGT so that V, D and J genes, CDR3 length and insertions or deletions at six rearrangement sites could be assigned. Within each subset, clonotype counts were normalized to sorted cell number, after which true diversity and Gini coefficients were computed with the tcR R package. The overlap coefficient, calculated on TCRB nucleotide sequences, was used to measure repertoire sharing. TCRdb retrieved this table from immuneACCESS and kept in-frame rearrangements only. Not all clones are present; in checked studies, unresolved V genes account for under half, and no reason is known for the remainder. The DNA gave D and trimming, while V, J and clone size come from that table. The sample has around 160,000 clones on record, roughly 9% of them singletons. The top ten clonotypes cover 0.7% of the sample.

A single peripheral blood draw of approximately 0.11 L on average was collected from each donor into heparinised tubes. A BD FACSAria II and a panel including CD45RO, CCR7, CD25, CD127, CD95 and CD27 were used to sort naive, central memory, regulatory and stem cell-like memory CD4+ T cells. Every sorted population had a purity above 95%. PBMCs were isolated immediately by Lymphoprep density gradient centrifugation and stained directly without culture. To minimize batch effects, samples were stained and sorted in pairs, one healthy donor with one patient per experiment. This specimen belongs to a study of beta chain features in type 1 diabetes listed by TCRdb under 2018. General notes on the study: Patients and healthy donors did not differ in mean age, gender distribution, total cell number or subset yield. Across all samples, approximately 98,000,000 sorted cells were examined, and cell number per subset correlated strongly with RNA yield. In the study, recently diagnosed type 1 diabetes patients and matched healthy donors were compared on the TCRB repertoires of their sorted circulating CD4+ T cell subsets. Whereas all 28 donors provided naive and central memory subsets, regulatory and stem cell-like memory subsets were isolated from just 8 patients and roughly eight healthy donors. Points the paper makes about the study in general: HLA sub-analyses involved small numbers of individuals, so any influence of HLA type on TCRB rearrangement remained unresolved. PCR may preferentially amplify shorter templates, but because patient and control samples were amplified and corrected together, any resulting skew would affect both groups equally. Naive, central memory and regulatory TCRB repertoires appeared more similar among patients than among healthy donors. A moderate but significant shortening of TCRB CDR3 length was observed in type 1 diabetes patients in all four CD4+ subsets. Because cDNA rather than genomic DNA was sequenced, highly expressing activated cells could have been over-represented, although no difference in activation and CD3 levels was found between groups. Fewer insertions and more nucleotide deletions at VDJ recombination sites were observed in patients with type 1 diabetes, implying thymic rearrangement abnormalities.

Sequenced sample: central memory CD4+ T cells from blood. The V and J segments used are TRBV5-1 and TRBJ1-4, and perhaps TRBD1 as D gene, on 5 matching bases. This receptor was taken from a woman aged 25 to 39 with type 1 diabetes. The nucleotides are TGCGCCAGTACGACAGATGCAACTAATGAAAAACTGTTTTTT. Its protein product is CASTTDATNEKLFF.